This TCR beta chain was recorded in a study of T cells in localized non-small cell lung cancer. Study results and limitations: There was higher T cell clonality in uninvolved adjacent lung than in tumor, and it was highest there. A raised T cell density in blood coincided with lengthier overall survival.

Points on this clone: Its antigen is still unknown.

Sequenced by immunoSEQ multiplex PCR; TCRdb stores in-frame clones only, minus some. The sample contains 20,000 to 25,000 clones, roughly nine tenths of which appear only once. The source was peripheral blood, collected before any cancer treatment. This TCR came from a woman aged 40 to 75 with stage I lung adenocarcinoma.

Written as DNA, the CDR3 is TGTGCCAGCAGCCTACGTTCCCGGGACAGCTTATTCTTC. The encoded protein is CASSLRSRDSLFF. The V call is TRBV11-3, the J call TRBJ2-1, with TRBD1 matching over 7 bases. The CDR3 covers 13 residues. The trim removed 5 bases at V and 16 bases at J, leaving 14 bases unmatched. Germline V lookup: CDR1 SGHNT, CDR2 YENEEA.